These 27 T cell receptor beta chains share one sample of origin, sequenced in a study of cytomegalovirus exposure and HLA in healthy donors. The primer mix had 60 Vbeta and 13 Jbeta primers. Assay used: immunoSEQ multiplex PCR; TCRdb lists only in-frame clones, some missing. Found here are some 120,000 clones, 55% to 65% of them singletons; the top ten hold roughly 2%. The material sequenced was PBMCs. These receptors came from a woman between 25 and 40 years old in good health and CMV-seronegative.

A note on this clone: Other DNA sequences in this sample translate to the same CDR3. The J gene is TRBJ2-7, the V gene TRBV6-1, with D maybe TRBD1 (5 bases). Trimming shortened V by 4 bases and J by 0 bases, and 13 bases separated the two germline ends. The germline V gene has CDR1 MNHNS and CDR2 SASEGT. CDR3 size: 15 residues. CDR3 amino acids: CASSVGQSNSYEQYF. The CDR3 region has the DNA TGTGCCAGCAGTGTGGGGCAGTCAAACTCCTACGAGCAGTACTTC.

The chain employs TRBV29-1 and TRBJ2-3; TRBD1 is a possible D gene (5 bases). The germline CDR1 and CDR2 sequences are SQVTM and ANQGSEA. The CDR3 sequence is 13 residues long. Trimming took off 6 bases at V and 6 bases at J, with 16 bases between the two ends. In nucleotides, the CDR3 is TGCAGCGTAAGGGGAATGGGATCCGATACGCAGTATTTT. It is translated as CSVRGMGSDTQYF.

In its sample, this clone was seen a few times. This specimen includes other DNA sequences encoding the same CDR3. This chain uses TRBV11-2 with TRBJ1-4; 10 bases are a match to TRBD1. This CDR3 region has 14 residues. Germline values: CDR1 SGHAT, CDR2 FQNNGV. V dropped 1 base and J dropped 7; count of bases not matched to a gene: 0. The CDR3 loop reads CASSLGQGAEKLFF. The CDR3 coding sequence is TGTGCCAGCAGCTTAGGACAGGGGGCTGAAAAACTGTTTTTT.

The V call is TRBV5-1, the J call TRBJ2-1; TRBD2 agrees at 9 bases. Germline values: CDR1 SGHRS, CDR2 YFSETQ. J gave up 4 bases and V 6 bases, and 8 bases lay outside the gene matches. The CDR3 has 15 residues. The CDR3 spells CASTPSGNAYNEQFF. The CDR3 DNA reads as TGCGCCAGCACCCCTAGCGGGAACGCGTACAATGAGCAGTTCTTC.

This clone was detected only a few times. V gene TRBV18 combines with J gene TRBJ2-7; D is perhaps TRBD2 (6 bases). The CDR3 extends over 13 amino acids. Per the germline V gene, CDR1 is KGHSH and CDR2 is LQKENI. Trimming removed 3 bases at V and 3 bases at J, with 9 bases between. CDR3 in amino acids: CASSPASDYEQYF. The CDR3, as DNA: TGTGCCAGCTCACCGGCTAGCGACTACGAGCAGTACTTC.

This sequence joins TRBV7-2 and TRBJ1-1, with 8 bases lining up with TRBD1. Germline CDR1 and CDR2: SGHTA and FQGNSA. This CDR3 has 17 residues. After removal of 4 bases from V and 5 bases from J, the junction contained 15 bases not matched to a gene. The CDR3 nucleotides are TGTGCCAGCAGCTCCCGACAGGGGCTGGGACCCGGTACTGAAGCTTTCTTT. Its protein is CASSSRQGLGPGTEAFF.

The chain combines TRBV6-6 with TRBJ2-3; D possibly corresponds to TRBD1 (5 bases). CDR1 and CDR2 from the germline V gene are MNHNY and SVGAGI (reference sequence). The CDR3 totals 14 residues. Trimming took 8 bases from V and 5 from J, leaving 17 bases between them. In DNA form, the CDR3 reads TGTGCCAGCCGACCTGTGGGGCCCGGAGATACGCAGTATTTT. Translated, it gives CASRPVGPGDTQYF.

This chain uses TRBV5-1 with TRBJ1-1, with D perhaps TRBD1 (5 bases). Germline V lookup: CDR1 SGHRS, CDR2 YFSETQ. The germline V and J ends were trimmed by 0 bases and 4 bases, with 13 bases remaining between them. This CDR3 is built from 15 residues. As DNA, the CDR3 is TGCGCCAGCAGCTTGGCACCGGGGGGTTCCACTGAAGCTTTCTTT. This encodes CASSLAPGGSTEAFF.

The V and J genes are TRBV20-1 and TRBJ2-7, with TRBD2 identical over 7 bases. The length of the CDR3 is 11 residues. Looked up from germline, CDR1 is DFQATT and CDR2 is SNEGSKA (reference sequence). Trimming removed 1 base from V and 7 bases from J; junction bases left unmatched: 1. In DNA, the CDR3 is TGCAGTGCTAGAGGGGGGGGAGAGCAGTACTTC. Protein sequence: CSARGGGEQYF.

V and J are TRBV19 and TRBJ1-1; TRBD1 is a possible D gene (5 bases). Between the trimmed V and J ends, which lost 1 base and 3 bases, there was a span of 9 bases. Germline CDR1 LNHDA, CDR2 SQIVND (reference sequence). The CDR3 covers 14 residues. CDR3 sequence (DNA): TGTGCCAGTAGTATAGTCAGGGCGGACACTGAAGCTTTCTTT. Protein: CASSIVRADTEAFF.

The chain uses TRBV5-1 and TRBJ2-7; tentative D call: TRBD2 (6 bases). CDR1 and CDR2 (germline): SGHRS, YFSETQ. This CDR3 spans 12 amino acids. Trimming removed 5 bases from V and 1 base from J, with 7 bases in between. The DNA for the CDR3 is TGCGCCAGCAGGGAGGGGTCCTACGAGCAGTACTTC. Protein: CASREGSYEQYF.

The rearrangement links TRBV28 to TRBJ2-2; 14 nucleotides line up with TRBD2. The CDR3 spans 20 residues. Germline V gene data show CDR1 as MDHEN and CDR2 as SYDVKM. Germline trimming cut 8 bases from V and 0 bases from J; bases unmatched to any gene: 14. CDR3 residues: CASAREAWTSGRPNTGELFF. The CDR3 DNA is TGTGCCAGCGCCCGTGAAGCGTGGACTAGCGGGAGGCCGAACACCGGGGAGCTGTTTTTT.

This clone has just a few counts. This chain joins TRBV27 and TRBJ2-7, with 8 bases aligning to TRBD1. The CDR3 totals 12 residues. V trimming: 10 bases; J trimming: 4 bases; junction bases outside the gene matches: 6. CDR1 and CDR2 (germline): MNHEY, SMNVEV (reference sequence). CDR3 protein: CATRTGFYEQYF. For the CDR3, the DNA is TGTGCCACCAGGACAGGGTTTTACGAGCAGTACTTC.

This chain connects TRBV4-1 to TRBJ2-3; 9 bases agree with TRBD2. The CDR3 consists of 19 residues. Germline V CDR1 and CDR2: MGHRA, YSYEKL. With V trimmed by 4 bases and J by 5 bases, 19 bases remained unmatched. CDR3: CASSLEMMSSGVGGDTQYF. The CDR3 DNA sequence: TGCGCCAGCAGCCTCGAGATGATGTCTAGCGGGGTTGGTGGAGATACGCAGTATTTT.

This clone was counted only a few times. The V call is TRBV7-3, the J call TRBJ2-2; 7 positions agree with TRBD2. The CDR3 loop spans 14 amino acids. Germline V gene sequence: CDR1 SGHTA, CDR2 FQGTGA. The V and J ends lost 3 bases and 5 bases, in that order; junction bases with no gene match: 3. This chain's CDR3 is CASSLGLRTGELFF. The CDR3 nucleotides read TGTGCCAGCAGCTTGGGACTAAGAACCGGGGAGCTGTTTTTT.

The rearrangement joins TRBV30 to TRBJ2-7; 9 nucleotides align to TRBD2. V lost 2 bases and J lost 2; bases outside the gene matches: 4. CDR3 length: 14 amino acids. From germline, CDR1 is GTSNPN and CDR2 SVGIG (reference sequence). CDR3 in DNA: TGTGCCTGGAGTAAAGCGGGAGGTACCTACGAGCAGTACTTC. It yields the protein CAWSKAGGTYEQYF.

This clone appeared a few times. This chain links TRBV6-5 with TRBJ1-1; D ambiguous. Germline V gene lookup returns CDR1 MNHEY and CDR2 SVGAGI. V was shortened by 5 bases and J by 1 base, with 11 bases between the two germline ends. The CDR3 is made up of 14 amino acids. The CDR3 DNA reads as TGTGCCAGCAGTCACGGGTGGCAGAACACTGAAGCTTTCTTT. It yields the protein CASSHGWQNTEAFF.

This clone has only a few counts. The chain has TRBV5-6 and TRBJ2-1, with 8 bases matching TRBD2. The V gene's germline CDR1 is SGHDT and CDR2 YYEEEE. The trim removed 1 base at V and 2 bases at J, leaving 2 bases unmatched. The CDR3 is made up of 15 amino acids. The CDR3 protein is CASSLRGGAYNEQFF. The CDR3 DNA follows: TGTGCCAGCAGCTTGCGGGGGGGCGCCTACAATGAGCAGTTCTTC.

The chain carries TRBV27 and TRBJ2-7; 10 bases align to TRBD1. Per the germline V gene, CDR1 is MNHEY and CDR2 is SMNVEV (reference sequence). V shed 5 bases and J 2 bases; nucleotides not matched to a gene: 3. CDR3 length equals 14 residues. Written as DNA, the CDR3 is TGTGCCAGCAGTCAAGGACAGGGGGCCTACGAGCAGTACTTC. Translation: CASSQGQGAYEQYF.

J is TRBJ2-1 and V is TRBV7-2, with D perhaps TRBD2 (7 bases). The CDR3 has 17 residues. The germline V and J ends were trimmed by 5 bases and 0 bases, with 17 bases remaining between them. CDR1 SGHTA and CDR2 FQGNSA come from the germline V gene. The CDR3 is CASSPRAGAYSYNEQFF. In DNA form, the CDR3 reads TGTGCCAGCAGCCCTAGGGCGGGGGCCTACTCCTACAATGAGCAGTTCTTC.

V usage is TRBV5-1 and J usage is TRBJ2-3, with a weak D call TRBD2 (6 bases). In germline, CDR1 is SGHRS, CDR2 YFSETQ. Trimming removed 0 bases at V and 2 bases at J, with 13 bases between. This CDR3 has 16 residues. CDR3 sequence reads: CASSLGGTHTTDTQYF. For the CDR3, the DNA is TGCGCCAGCAGCTTGGGGGGGACTCATACCACAGATACGCAGTATTTT.

The chain combines TRBV18 with TRBJ2-2; D is unresolved. The CDR3 is made up of 16 amino acids. Germline V gene data show CDR1 as KGHSH and CDR2 as LQKENI. Trimming pared 3 bases from V and 4 bases from J, leaving 15 bases between. The CDR3 DNA sequence: TGTGCCAGCTCACCCCGACTTGTTGCTGGCACCGGGGAGCTGTTTTTT. Its translation is CASSPRLVAGTGELFF. Using reference TRBV18 and TRBJ2-2 for the parts outside the CDR3, the full variable domain is NAGVMQNPRHLVRRRGQEARLRCSPMKGHSHVYWYRQLPEEGLKFMVYLQKENIIDESGMPKERFSAEFPKEGPSILRIQQVVRGDSAAYFCASSPRLVAGTGELFFGEGSRLTVL.

The chain carries TRBV11-2 and TRBJ2-3; a weak D match, TRBD1 (6 bases). The CDR3 is made up of 15 amino acids. The ends were cut back, 2 bases at V and 0 bases at J, with 9 bases in the middle. Germline V lookup: CDR1 SGHAT, CDR2 FQNNGV. Here the CDR3 DNA reads TGTGCCAGCAGCTTAATTGGACAGAGCACAGATACGCAGTATTTT. As protein: CASSLIGQSTDTQYF.

This clone was detected only a few times. The chain carries TRBV19 and TRBJ1-5; tentatively, D is TRBD1 (6 bases). CDR3 length: 15 residues. Germline lookup yields CDR1 LNHDA and CDR2 SQIVND (reference sequence). V was shortened by 5 bases and J by 2 bases, with 13 bases between the two germline ends. Written as DNA, the CDR3 is TGTGCCAGTAGTTCCAGAGGGGGTGGCAATCAGCCCCAGCATTTT. This translates into CASSSRGGGNQPQHF.

V usage is TRBV4-2 and J usage is TRBJ2-7; no clear D. V was shortened by 0 bases and J by 4 bases, with 4 bases between the two germline ends. Germline CDR1 LGHNA, CDR2 YNFKEQ. CDR3 length: 12 amino acids. This CDR3 is CASSQDQYEQYF. The CDR3 bases are TGTGCCAGCAGCCAAGATCAGTACGAGCAGTACTTC.

The gene calls are TRBV9 and TRBJ2-5; 7 bases are a match to TRBD2. Looked up from germline, CDR1 is SGDLS and CDR2 is YYNGEE. CDR3 size: 16 residues. V lost 0 bases and J lost 5; bases outside the gene matches: 10. The CDR3 protein is CASSVGGRALGETQYF. The DNA for the CDR3 is TGTGCCAGCAGCGTAGGGGGGAGGGCCCTCGGTGAGACCCAGTACTTC.

A few counts support this clone. The chain joins TRBV11-2 to TRBJ1-2; weak D call: TRBD1 (6 bases). The CDR3 is 13 amino acids. The germline CDR1 and CDR2 sequences are SGHAT and FQNNGV. Trimming removed 3 bases at V and 4 bases at J, with 9 bases between. The CDR3 DNA follows: TGTGCCAGCAGCTTGGGGGCGGGCTATGGCTACACCTTC. Protein product: CASSLGAGYGYTF.